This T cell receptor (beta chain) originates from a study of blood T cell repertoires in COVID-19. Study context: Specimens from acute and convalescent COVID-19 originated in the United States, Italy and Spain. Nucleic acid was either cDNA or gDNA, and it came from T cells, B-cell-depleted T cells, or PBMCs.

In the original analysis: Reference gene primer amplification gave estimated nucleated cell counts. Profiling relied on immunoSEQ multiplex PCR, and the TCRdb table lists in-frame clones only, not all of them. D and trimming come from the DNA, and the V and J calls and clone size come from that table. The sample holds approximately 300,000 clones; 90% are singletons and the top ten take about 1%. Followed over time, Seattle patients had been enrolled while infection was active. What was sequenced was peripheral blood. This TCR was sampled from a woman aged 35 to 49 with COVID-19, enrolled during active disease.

CDR3 loop: CASIANEKLFF. CDR3 coding DNA: TGTGCCAGCATCGCTAATGAAAAACTGTTTTTT. The genes are TRBV2 and TRBJ1-4; unclear D gene. Germline-derived CDR1 and CDR2 are SNHLY and FYNNEI. Trimming pared 7 bases from V and 3 bases from J, leaving 3 bases between. This CDR3 is 11 amino acids long.